This is a list of T cell receptor beta chains from one sample in a study of OX40 agonist ivuxolimab in advanced cancers. Clones were sequenced by immunoSEQ multiplex PCR, and TCRdb holds only the in-frame ones, with some missing. The repertoire holds about 32,000 clones, with about 83% as singletons. The sequenced sample was CD4+ or CD8+ T cells sorted from blood, obtained in a trial of the OX40 agonist ivuxolimab. The receptors were sampled from an adult with an advanced solid tumor such as melanoma, head and neck, liver or kidney cancer. Each CDR3 is given with its conserved first and last residue. D genes are given only for firm matches. Only part of the rows carry a size: once, few, many, or a class if the clone is expanded.

>TRBV6-1|NA|NA|TRBJ2-3
CASSEVSDTQYF
TGTGCCAGCAGTGAAGTCTCAGATACGCAGTATTTT
>TRBV4-1|NA|TRBD1|TRBJ2-1
CASSHSQGNEQFF
TGCGCCAGCAGCCATTCACAGGGGAATGAGCAGTTCTTC
>TRBV4-3|NA|NA|TRBJ2-7
CASSPQSAGRGPAYEQYF
TGCGCCAGCAGCCCCCAGTCAGCCGGCAGAGGGCCCGCCTACGAGCAGTACTTC
>TRBV29-1|NA|NA|TRBJ1-5
CSVEEGLGQPQHF
TGCAGCGTTGAAGAGGGATTAGGACAGCCCCAGCATTTT
>TRBV7-2|NA|NA|TRBJ2-7
CASSLELRISYEQYF
TGTGCCAGCAGCTTAGAACTCCGAATTTCCTACGAGCAGTACTTC
>TRBV19|medium-sized|NA|TRBJ1-2
CASSMEARYGYTF
TGTGCCAGTAGTATGGAGGCCCGATATGGCTACACCTTC
>TRBV7-8|NA|NA|TRBJ2-5
CASSPDLRSGQETQYF
TGTGCCAGCAGCCCCGATCTCAGAAGCGGACAAGAGACCCAGTACTTC
>TRBV20-1|NA|NA|TRBJ1-1
CSARENTEAFF
TGCAGTGCTAGGGAGAACACTGAAGCTTTCTTT
>TRBV29-1|once|NA|TRBJ2-7
CSVTDRKRYEQYF
TGCAGCGTCACCGACAGGAAACGGTACGAGCAGTACTTC
>TRBV5-4|NA|TRBD2|TRBJ2-7
CASRMTRRERVYEQYF
TGTGCCAGCAGGATGACTCGGCGGGAGAGGGTATACGAGCAGTACTTC
>TRBV10-3|NA|TRBD1|TRBJ1-3
CAISESGTGYSSSGNTIYF
TGTGCCATCAGTGAGTCTGGGACAGGGTACTCAAGCTCTGGAAACACCATATATTTT
>TRBV15|NA|NA|TRBJ2-7
CATSRDRVAEQYF
TGTGCCACCAGCAGAGATCGGGTTGCCGAGCAGTACTTC
>TRBV9|NA|TRBD1|TRBJ1-1
CASNPGGGTEAFF
TGTGCCAGCAACCCAGGGGGCGGGACTGAAGCTTTCTTT
>TRBV7-9|once|NA|TRBJ1-6
CASSAHGNSPLHF
TGTGCCAGCAGCGCTCATGGAAATTCACCCCTCCACTTT
>TRBV28|NA|TRBD2|TRBJ2-1
CASSEPAGFGANEQFF
TGTGCCAGCAGTGAACCAGCGGGATTTGGCGCCAATGAGCAGTTCTTC
>TRBV13|NA|TRBD2|TRBJ2-7
CASSLGGGAQYF
TGTGCCAGCAGCTTGGGCGGGGGGGCCCAGTACTTC